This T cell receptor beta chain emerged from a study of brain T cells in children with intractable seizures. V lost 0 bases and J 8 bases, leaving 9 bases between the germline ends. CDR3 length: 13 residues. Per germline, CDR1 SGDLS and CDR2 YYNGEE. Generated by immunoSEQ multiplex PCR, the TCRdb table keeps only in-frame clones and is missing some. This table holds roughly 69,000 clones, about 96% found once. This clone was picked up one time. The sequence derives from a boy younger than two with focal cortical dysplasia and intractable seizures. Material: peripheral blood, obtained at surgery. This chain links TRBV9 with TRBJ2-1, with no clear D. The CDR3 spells CASSVAPSHEQFF. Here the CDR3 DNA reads TGTGCCAGCAGCGTAGCCCCCAGTCATGAGCAGTTCTTC. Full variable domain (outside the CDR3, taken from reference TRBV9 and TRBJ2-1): DSGVTQTPKHLITATGQRVTLRCSPRSGDLSVYWYQQSLDQGLQFLIQYYNGEERAKGNILERFSAQQFPDLHSELNLSSLELGDSALYFCASSVAPSHEQFFGPGTRLTVL.